The T cell receptor (beta chain) under discussion was sequenced for a study of beta chain features in type 1 diabetes (dated by TCRdb to the late 2010s). Describing the broader study: Patients and healthy donors did not differ in mean age, gender distribution, total cell number or subset yield. Across all samples, 90 million to 130 million sorted cells were examined, and cell number per subset correlated strongly with RNA yield. In the study, TCRB repertoires of sorted circulating CD4+ T cell subsets from recently diagnosed type 1 diabetes patients were compared with those of matched healthy donors. Regulatory and stem cell-like memory subsets were isolated from only 8 patients and roughly 8 healthy donors, whereas naive and central memory subsets came from all 30 or so donors. Points the paper makes about the study in general: HLA sub-analyses involved small numbers of individuals, so any influence of HLA type on TCRB rearrangement remained unresolved. Patients with type 1 diabetes made fewer insertions and deleted more nucleotides at VDJ recombination sites, implying thymic rearrangement abnormalities. Naive, central memory and regulatory TCRB repertoires appeared to be more alike among patients than among healthy donors. Sequencing cDNA rather than genomic DNA could over-represent highly expressing activated cells, although activation and CD3 levels did not differ between groups. In all four CD4+ subsets, TCRB CDR3 length was moderately but significantly shorter in type 1 diabetes patients. PCR might favor shorter templates, but patient and control samples were amplified and corrected together, so any skew would affect both groups equally.

The High Capacity cDNA Reverse Transcription Kit was used to reverse transcribe all of the isolated RNA, meaning that expressed TCRB transcripts were what got sequenced. Deep immunoSEQ sequencing was performed on naive, central memory and regulatory T cell samples, with an average of roughly 3.5 million total reads per sample. Sorted cells were lysed in RLT buffer, and RNA was extracted using DNase-treated RNeasy Micro or Mini kits according to cell number. To prevent cross-contamination, each cell subset was processed individually, whereas patient and healthy donor samples were processed jointly. The immunoSEQ multiplex PCR was used to amplify TCRB sequences from cDNA, generating 87-bp fragments that spanned the CDR3 region. The amplicons were sequenced using the Illumina HiSeq platform. The study's processing was this. PCR bias was corrected computationally using synthetic template baselines, and reads within Hamming distance 2 were collapsed, with unmergeable singletons discarded. By aligning reads against IMGT, V, D and J genes, CDR3 length, and insertions or deletions at six rearrangement sites were assigned. Clonotype counts were normalized to sorted cell number within each subset before computing true diversity and Gini coefficients with the tcR R package. The overlap coefficient, calculated on TCRB nucleotide sequences, was used to quantify repertoire sharing. Out-of-frame TCRB sequences from naive cells were analyzed as a proxy for the pre-selection repertoire. Held by TCRdb, this immuneACCESS table contains in-frame sequences only and omits some clones. Under half of the omission traces to an unresolved V gene where checked; the cause of the rest is unknown. That table supplies the V and J calls and clone size; D and trimming were determined from the DNA. This sample is represented by hundreds of thousands of clones; around a sixth of them were singletons. The ten largest account for roughly 0.025% of the sample.

About this clone itself: The antigen it binds to is not known. No much larger clonotype is one base removed from it; base qualities were not supplied.

CDR1 and CDR2 were assigned from the germline V gene as MNHEY and SVGAGI. V and J are truncated by 0 bases and 1 base respectively, leaving an intervening sequence of 4 bases. Reading from cysteine to phenylalanine, the CDR3 counts 14 amino acids. This entry keeps only the CDR3 DNA: 42 bases, framed from base 1. From each donor, a single peripheral blood sample of about 100 mL on average was drawn into heparinised tubes. A BD FACSAria II was used to sort naive, central memory, regulatory and stem cell-like memory CD4+ T cells with a panel that included CD45RO, CCR7, CD25, CD127, CD95 and CD27. A purity above 95% was achieved for all sorted populations. PBMCs were isolated immediately by Lymphoprep density gradient centrifugation and stained directly without culture. Samples were stained and sorted in pairs, with one healthy donor and one patient per experiment, so that batch effects were minimized.

Sequencing input: naive CD4+ T cells from blood. The intended sense of this specimen's cell subset or site label: true naive CD4+ T cells. In this chain, TRBV6-5 is recombined with TRBJ1-3; the D gene assignment is ambiguous. The source is a woman under 30 in good health. The nucleotides are TGTGCCAGCAGTTACTCCAAGTCTGGAAACACCATATATTTT. It is translated as CASSYSKSGNTIYF.